This T cell receptor (beta chain) was sequenced in a study of T cell repertoires in cytomegalovirus infection. For the study at large: In the study, CMV epitopes included recently identified HLA-C-restricted and well-studied HLA-B-restricted ones. Through public TCR beta signatures, both CMV infection and matching HLA type were indicated.

Whole-study findings and limits: What dominated the ex vivo response were HLA-C-restricted CMV-specific TCR beta clonotypes.

V was shortened by 5 bases and J by 2 bases, with 17 bases between the two germline ends. Germline CDR1 reads MRHNA; CDR2 reads SNTAGT. This CDR3 region has 16 residues. MiXCR, run by TCRdb on the reads, gives a single entry per CDR3 protein. The sample has approximately 730,000 distinct CDR3 sequences; almost 30% are singletons. As concerns this clonotype: Its antigen is currently unknown.

The chain recombines TRBV6-4 with TRBJ2-3; D is perhaps TRBD1 or TRBD2 (7 bases each). The source was cultured CD8+ T cells from PBMCs, collected from culture after CMV antigen stimulation. The TCR was taken from a human donor in good health (CMV status not recorded). Some clones in this sample may be carry-over from other donors' samples. The CDR3 region is CASSNNQGGPTDTQYF. DNA of the CDR3: TGTGCCAGCAGTAATAACCAGGGGGGGCCCACAGATACGCAGTATTTT.